This is a list of T cell receptor beta chains from one sample in a study of blood T cell repertoires in COVID-19. Repertoires were generated with immunoSEQ multiplex PCR, while TCRdb's copy carries only in-frame clones and drops some. The sample shows under 250,000 clones, about 91% of them seen only once. Source material: peripheral blood. The receptors were gathered from an elderly man with acute or convalescent COVID-19. Each CDR3 is given with its conserved first and last residue. A D gene is named only where the DNA matches it firmly. Expanded clones get a size class; other rows say once, few or many, or leave the size out.

CDR3 protein,CDR3 DNA,clone size,V gene,J gene,D gene
CSVETSGNEQFF,TGCAGCGTTGAGACTAGCGGGAATGAGCAGTTCTTC,once,TRBV29-1,TRBJ2-1,TRBD2
CASSQIAGGSETQYF,TGTGCCAGTAGTCAGATAGCGGGAGGGTCAGAGACCCAGTACTTC,.,TRBV19,TRBJ2-5,TRBD2
CASSRQGPAGELFF,TGTGCCAGCAGCCGACAGGGTCCCGCCGGGGAGCTGTTTTTT,.,TRBV11-2,TRBJ2-2,TRBD1
CASSQAGDYGYTF,TGCGCCAGCAGCCAAGCAGGGGACTATGGCTACACCTTC,.,TRBV4-3,TRBJ1-2,.
CASSIDLRPGTSGPTGYEQYF,TGTGCCAGTAGTATAGATCTCCGTCCCGGGACTAGCGGTCCCACTGGCTACGAGCAGTACTTC,few,TRBV19,TRBJ2-7,TRBD2
CASSLTAGGRETQYF,TGTGCCAGCAGTTTAACGGCGGGGGGGCGGGAGACCCAGTACTTC,.,TRBV27,TRBJ2-5,TRBD2
CASSWADGDYGYTF,TGCGCCAGCAGCTGGGCGGACGGGGACTATGGCTACACCTTC,.,TRBV5-1,TRBJ1-2,.
CASSLAGSGGRTDTQYF,TGTGCCAGCAGCTTGGCCGGGAGCGGGGGACGCACAGATACGCAGTATTTT,.,TRBV5-4,TRBJ2-3,TRBD2
CSVLREGPWDEQFF,TGCAGCGTTTTGCGGGAGGGCCCCTGGGATGAGCAGTTCTTC,.,TRBV29-1,TRBJ2-1,TRBD2
CASSLAAGANNSPLHF,TGTGCCAGCAGCTTAGCCGCGGGGGCCAATAATTCACCCCTCCACTTT,.,TRBV7-2,TRBJ1-6,.
CASKRTGSRRQYF,TGTGCCAGCAAGAGAACAGGCTCACGTCGGCAGTACTTC,.,TRBV6-5,TRBJ2-7,.
CASSLGQGHTRTYGYTF,TGTGCCAGCAGTCTAGGACAGGGGCACACCAGGACCTATGGCTACACCTTC,.,TRBV6-6,TRBJ1-2,TRBD1
CASSPRLAGSYNEQFF,TGTGCCAGCAGCCCCCGGCTAGCGGGTTCCTACAATGAGCAGTTCTTC,.,TRBV7-8,TRBJ2-1,TRBD2
CASSEVGGQTQYF,TGTGCCAGTAGTGAAGTGGGGGGACAGACGCAGTATTTT,.,TRBV19,TRBJ2-3,.
CASSPRPRGNTIYF,TGTGCCAGCAGCCCCCGACCTAGGGGAAACACCATATATTTT,.,TRBV3-1/TRBV3-2,TRBJ1-3,.
CASSALLGVNTGELFF,TGTGCCAGCAGCGCGTTACTCGGAGTCAACACCGGGGAGCTGTTTTTT,.,TRBV9,TRBJ2-2,.
CSASSGRGNTEAFF,TGCAGTGCTAGTTCCGGCAGGGGAAACACTGAAGCTTTCTTT,.,TRBV20-1,TRBJ1-1,.
CASLPATGTTEAFF,TGTGCCAGCCTTCCCGCGACAGGGACCACTGAAGCTTTCTTT,.,TRBV28,TRBJ1-1,TRBD1
CATSQGDSNQPQHF,TGTGCCACCTCACAGGGGGATAGCAATCAGCCCCAGCATTTT,.,TRBV6-5,TRBJ1-5,TRBD1
CASSLAPLPGPDNSPLHF,TGTGCCAGCAGCTTGGCTCCCCTTCCTGGTCCGGATAATTCACCCCTCCACTTT,once,TRBV5-6,TRBJ1-6,.
CASSSPTSGRINEQFF,TGTGCCAGCAGTTCGCCAACTAGCGGGAGAATAAATGAGCAGTTCTTC,.,TRBV28,TRBJ2-1,TRBD2
CASSIEASGYTF,TGTGCCAGTAGTATAGAGGCTAGTGGCTACACCTTC,.,TRBV19,TRBJ1-2,.
CASAQGGNTEAFF,TGTGCCAGTGCTCAGGGGGGAAACACTGAAGCTTTCTTT,.,TRBV19,TRBJ1-1,TRBD1